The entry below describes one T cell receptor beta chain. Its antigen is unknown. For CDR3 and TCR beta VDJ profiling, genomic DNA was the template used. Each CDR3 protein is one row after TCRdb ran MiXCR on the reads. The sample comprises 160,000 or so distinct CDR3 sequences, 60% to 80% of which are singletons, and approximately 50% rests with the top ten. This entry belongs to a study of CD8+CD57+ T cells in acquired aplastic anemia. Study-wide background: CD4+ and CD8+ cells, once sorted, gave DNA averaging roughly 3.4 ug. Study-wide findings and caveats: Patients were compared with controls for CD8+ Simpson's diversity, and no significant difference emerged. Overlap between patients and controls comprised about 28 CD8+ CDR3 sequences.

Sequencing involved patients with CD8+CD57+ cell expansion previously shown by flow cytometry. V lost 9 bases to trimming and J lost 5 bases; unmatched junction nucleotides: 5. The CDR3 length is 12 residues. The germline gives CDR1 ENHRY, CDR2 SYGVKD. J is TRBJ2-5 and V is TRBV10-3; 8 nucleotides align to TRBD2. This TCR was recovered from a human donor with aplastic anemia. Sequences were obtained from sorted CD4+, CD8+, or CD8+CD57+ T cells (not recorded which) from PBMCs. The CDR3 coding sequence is TGTGCCATTTCCCCGGGGGGGGAGACCCAGTACTTC. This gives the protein CAISPGGETQYF.